The clone carrying this TCR beta chain was counted between two and nine times. Its antigen is not identified. These data come from a study of T cells in Graves' hyperthyroidism and ophthalmopathy. Patients between 18 and 65 years old had hyperthyroidism, newly diagnosed and lasting under 2 months. Orbital computed tomography, thyroid ultrasound, serum thyroxine and TRAb, and clinical symptoms together informed the diagnoses. At first hyperthyroidism diagnosis, before any ophthalmopathy symptoms, the blood sample was collected. V was cut by 7 bases and J by 4 bases, with 14 bases left in between. This CDR3 has 13 residues. Looked up from germline, CDR1 is MNHEY and CDR2 is SVGAGI. Study outcomes and limitations: Most expanded thyroid clonotypes above 0.001 recurred in blood.

Amplified TCR beta CDR3 regions came from RNA transcripts. HTBI primers were employed in a first-round RT-PCR of the TCR CDR3. TCRdb re-derived calls from the multiplex PCR reads in MiXCR, one entry per CDR3 protein. The data contain hundreds of thousands of distinct CDR3 sequences, about 17% of them singletons. The clonotype originates from a woman between 50 and 59 years old with Graves' hyperthyroidism that later progressed to Graves' ophthalmopathy. The V and J genes are TRBV6-5 and TRBJ2-7; D may correspond to TRBD1 or TRBD2 (7 bases each). Sample: blood. The CDR3 nucleotides read TGTGCCAGCATGGATCAGGGGGGGTACGAGCAGTACTTC. This translates into CASMDQGGYEQYF.